Below are 10 T cell receptor beta chains sequenced from a single sample in a study of T cells after yellow fever vaccination. TCRdb independently ran MiXCR on the 5' RACE reads; one entry per CDR3 protein. Among about 330,000 distinct CDR3 sequences listed, around 6.8% were seen once. The sequencing used PBMCs, collected more than 40 days after the first yellow fever vaccination. Source of these receptors: a man between 18 and 29 years old who received the YFV17D yellow fever vaccine.

Only a few counts were recorded for this clonotype. The chain combines TRBV6-2 or TRBV6-3 with TRBJ2-5, with 12 bases lining up with TRBD2. Trimming removed 6 bases from V and 3 bases from J; junction bases left unmatched: 2. The CDR3 is made up of 14 amino acids. Germline CDR1 is MNHEY and CDR2 is SVGEGT. CDR3 in DNA: TGTGCCAGCAGCGGACTAGCGGGGAAAGAGACCCAGTACTTC. Translated, it gives CASSGLAGKETQYF.

This clonotype occurred a few times. The chain links TRBV4-3 to TRBJ2-5; unclear D gene. The CDR3 spans 13 residues. The germline V and J ends were trimmed by 0 bases and 4 bases, with 6 bases remaining between them. The V gene's germline CDR1 is LGHNA and CDR2 YSLEER. In DNA, the CDR3 is TGCGCCAGCAGCCAAGATAGGTCAGAGACCCAGTACTTC. The encoded protein is CASSQDRSETQYF.

The chain couples TRBV6-1 to TRBJ2-4, with TRBD2 identical over 10 bases. The CDR3 consists of 14 residues. The V gene end was trimmed by 6 bases and the J gene end by 5 bases; junction bases not matched to a gene: 4. CDR1 and CDR2 from the germline V gene are MNHNS and SASEGT. CDR3 in amino acids: CASSPGLAENIQYF. As DNA, the CDR3 is TGTGCCAGCAGCCCAGGACTAGCGGAAAACATTCAGTACTTC.

The chain uses TRBV4-2 and TRBJ2-5, with 7 nucleotides matching TRBD1. The V gene end was trimmed by 4 bases and the J gene end by 0 bases; junction bases not matched to a gene: 8. CDR1 and CDR2 from the germline V gene are LGHNA and YNFKEQ. The CDR3 is 16 residues long. The CDR3 DNA reads TGTGCCAGCAGCCCCACGCCCGGGACAGACCAAGAGACCCAGTACTTC. Amino acids: CASSPTPGTDQETQYF.

This clonotype was observed at least ten times. This sequence joins TRBV20-1 and TRBJ1-4, with 11 positions matching TRBD1. Unmatched junction bases numbered 13, after V lost 6 bases and J lost 10 bases. The CDR3 sequence is 15 residues long. Germline V lookup: CDR1 DFQATT, CDR2 SNEGSKA (reference sequence). CDR3 protein: CSAHDRTGGRRKLFF. The CDR3 DNA reads as TGCAGTGCCCACGACCGGACAGGGGGCCGGAGAAAACTGTTTTTT.

Remarks on this clonotype: One end of the junction fails to match germline, which may point to a read error. The gene calls are TRBV20-1 and TRBJ2-1; 15 bases agree with TRBD2. This CDR3 comprises 16 residues. Looked up from germline, CDR1 is DFQATT and CDR2 is SNEGSKA (reference sequence). The CDR3, as DNA: TGCTGTGCTACCGGACTAGCGGGGGGGCGGTACAATGAGCAGTTCTTC. It codes for CCATGLAGGRYNEQFF.

Ten or more counts support this clonotype. The genes are TRBV4-3 and TRBJ1-6, with 7 bases that match TRBD1. V lost 2 bases and J lost 8; bases outside the gene matches: 3. CDR3 length: 14 amino acids. Germline V CDR1 and CDR2: LGHNA, YSLEER. DNA of the CDR3: TGCGCCAGCAGCCAATTTACAGGGGATTCACCCCTCCACTTT. Amino acid sequence: CASSQFTGDSPLHF.

The rearrangement links TRBV5-1 to TRBJ2-3, with D perhaps matching TRBD1 (5 bases). V lost 6 bases and J 4 bases, leaving 9 bases between the germline ends. Germline assignment: CDR1 SGHRS and CDR2 YFSETQ. The CDR3 extends over 12 amino acids. Here the CDR3 DNA reads TGCGCCAGCAAATGGGGCGCAGATACGCAGTATTTT. Protein: CASKWGADTQYF.

The chain employs TRBV30 and TRBJ2-1; 11 bases are shared with TRBD2. After removal of 5 bases from V and 0 bases from J, the junction contained 12 bases not matched to a gene. The CDR3 contains 18 residues. The germline CDR1 and CDR2 sequences are GTSNPN and SVGIG (reference sequence). CDR3 coding DNA: TGTGCCTGGGTACGACTAGCGGGGTCCAAGAGCTCCTACAATGAGCAGTTCTTC. This translates into CAWVRLAGSKSSYNEQFF.

J is TRBJ2-5 and V is TRBV5-1, with 10 bases matching TRBD1. CDR3 length: 16 amino acids. Trimming cost V 0 bases and J 5 bases; bases outside gene matches: 7. CDR1 and CDR2 from the germline V gene are SGHRS and YFSETQ. Written as DNA, the CDR3 is TGCGCCAGCAGCTTGGACGGACAGGGGGTCGGGGAGACCCAGTACTTC. Its translation is CASSLDGQGVGETQYF. The variable domain in full, with the rest retrieved from reference TRBV5-1 and TRBJ2-5, is KAGVTQTPRYLIKTRGQQVTLSCSPISGHRSVSWYQQTPGQGLQFLFEYFSETQRNKGNFPGRFSGRQFSNSRSEMNVSTLELGDSALYLCASSLDGQGVGETQYFGPGTRLLVL.